This entry is about one T cell receptor beta chain. The antigen remains unidentified. This sample is part of a study of T cell repertoires in cytomegalovirus infection. Trimming took 1 base from V and 6 from J, leaving 7 bases between them. The CDR3 is made up of 14 amino acids. CDR1 is SNHLY, CDR2 FYNNEI, per germline. Study findings and constraints: Dominating the ex vivo response were HLA-C-restricted CMV-specific TCR beta clonotypes.

MiXCR was run by TCRdb on the reads, yielding one entry per CDR3 protein. This table holds about 200,000 distinct CDR3 sequences, approximately 9.7% found once. This receptor was obtained from a human donor in good health (CMV status not recorded). Some clones in this sample may be carry-over from other donors' samples. The chain carries TRBV2 and TRBJ1-6; no clear D. Sequencing was done on a sample of PBMCs. The CDR3 DNA reads TGTGCCAGCAGTGAAGAAAACGGTAATTCACCCCTCCACTTT. Encoded protein: CASSEENGNSPLHF. The whole variable domain, filled in from reference TRBV2 and TRBJ1-6, reads EPEVTQTPSHQVTQMGQEVILRCVPISNHLYFYWYRQILGQKVEFLVSFYNNEISEKSEIFDDQFSVERPDGSNFTLKIRSTKLEDSAMYFCASSEENGNSPLHFGNGTRLTVT.